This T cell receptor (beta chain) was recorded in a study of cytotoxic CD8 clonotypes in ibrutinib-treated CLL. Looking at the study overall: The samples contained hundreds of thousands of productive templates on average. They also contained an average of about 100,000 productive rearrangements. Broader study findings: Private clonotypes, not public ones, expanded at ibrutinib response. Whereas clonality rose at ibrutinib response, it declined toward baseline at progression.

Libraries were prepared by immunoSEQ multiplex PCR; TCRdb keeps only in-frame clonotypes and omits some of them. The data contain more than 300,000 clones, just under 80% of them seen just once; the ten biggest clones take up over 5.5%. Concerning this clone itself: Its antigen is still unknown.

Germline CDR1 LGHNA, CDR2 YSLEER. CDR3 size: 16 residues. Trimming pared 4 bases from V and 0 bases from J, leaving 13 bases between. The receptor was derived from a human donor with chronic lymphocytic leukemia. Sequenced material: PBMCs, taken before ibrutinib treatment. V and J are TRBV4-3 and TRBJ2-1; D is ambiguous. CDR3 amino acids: CASSLNTASSYNEQFF. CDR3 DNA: TGCGCCAGCAGCCTAAATACTGCTAGCTCCTACAATGAGCAGTTCTTC.